The sample holds many counts of the clone carrying this T cell receptor beta chain. Amplified regions were TCR beta CDR3 sequences from RNA transcripts. In the first-round RT-PCR of the TCR CDR3, the HTBI primer set was used. TCRdb called the multiplex PCR reads again in MiXCR, with one record for every CDR3 protein. The sample contains a few hundred thousand distinct CDR3 sequences, about 20% of which appear only once. This sample was taken from a study of T cells in Graves' hyperthyroidism and ophthalmopathy. V was clipped by 4 bases and J by 7 bases, with 12 bases between them. The CDR3 consists of 13 residues. The germline CDR1 and CDR2 sequences are SGHTA and FQGNSA.

The TCR originated in a woman between 65 and 79 years old with Graves' ophthalmopathy. Sequencing used blood. The chain is built from TRBV7-2 and TRBJ2-3; D call uncertain. The CDR3 is CASSSSLMNTQYF. In DNA, the CDR3 is TGTGCCAGCAGCTCCTCCCTTATGAATACGCAGTATTTT. Full variable domain (missing parts from reference TRBV7-2 and TRBJ2-3): GAGVSQSPSNKVTEKGKDVELRCDPISGHTALYWYRQSLGQGLEFLIYFQGNSAPDKSGLPSDRFSAERTGGSVSTLTIQRTQQEDSAVYLCASSSSLMNTQYFGPGTRLTVL.